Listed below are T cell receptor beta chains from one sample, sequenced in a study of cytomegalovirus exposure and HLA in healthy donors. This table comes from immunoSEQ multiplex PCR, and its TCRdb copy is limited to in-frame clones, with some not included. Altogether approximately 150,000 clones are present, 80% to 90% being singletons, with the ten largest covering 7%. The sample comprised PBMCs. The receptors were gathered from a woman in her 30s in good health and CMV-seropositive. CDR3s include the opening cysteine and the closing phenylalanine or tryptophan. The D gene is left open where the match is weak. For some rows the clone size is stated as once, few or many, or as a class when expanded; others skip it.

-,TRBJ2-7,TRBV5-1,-,CASSLSQGRRLEQYF,TGCGCCAGCAGCCTTTCACAGGGCCGTCGATTGGAGCAGTACTTC
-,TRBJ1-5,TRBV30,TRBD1,CAWSGTGGTPQHF,TGTGCCTGGAGTGGGACAGGGGGAACGCCCCAGCATTTT
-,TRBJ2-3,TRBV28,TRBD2,CASSLGLAGGKNTQYF,TGTGCCAGCAGTCTAGGACTAGCGGGGGGGAAGAATACGCAGTATTTT
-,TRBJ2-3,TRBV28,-,CASSRGGQGGDTQYF,TGTGCCAGCAGTCGAGGGGGCCAGGGAGGAGATACGCAGTATTTT
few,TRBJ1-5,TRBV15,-,CATSRGTGNQPQHF,TGTGCCACCAGCAGAGGAACGGGCAATCAGCCCCAGCATTTT
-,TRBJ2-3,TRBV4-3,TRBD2,CASSQGGGGAPDTQYF,TGCGCCAGCAGCCAAGGCGGCGGGGGGGCCCCAGATACGCAGTATTTT
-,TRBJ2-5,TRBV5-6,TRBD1,CASTKGTGFLQETQYF,TGTGCCAGCACTAAAGGGACAGGCTTCCTCCAAGAGACCCAGTACTTC
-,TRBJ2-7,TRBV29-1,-,CSVEMRYEQYF,TGCAGCGTTGAAATGAGGTACGAGCAGTACTTC
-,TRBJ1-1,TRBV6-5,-,CASSYGGGSDTEAFF,TGTGCCAGCAGTTACGGGGGGGGTTCGGACACTGAAGCTTTCTTT
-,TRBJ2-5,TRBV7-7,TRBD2,CASSLGASGGETQYF,TGTGCCAGCAGCTTAGGGGCTAGCGGGGGAGAGACCCAGTACTTC
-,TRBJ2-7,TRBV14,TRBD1,CASSRIPGQGFGEQYF,TGTGCCAGCAGCCGCATACCGGGACAGGGTTTCGGCGAGCAGTACTTC
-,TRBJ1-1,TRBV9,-,CASSAREGTEAFF,TGTGCCAGCAGCGCCAGGGAGGGGACTGAAGCTTTCTTT
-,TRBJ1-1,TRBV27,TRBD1,CASSPTGGGTEAFF,TGTGCCAGCAGTCCAACAGGGGGCGGCACTGAAGCTTTCTTT
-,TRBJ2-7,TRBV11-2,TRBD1,CASTVQGARYEQYF,TGTGCCAGCACCGTTCAGGGGGCCCGCTACGAGCAGTACTTC
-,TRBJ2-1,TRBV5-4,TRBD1,CASSLAGQGDNEQFF,TGTGCCAGCAGCTTGGCGGGGCAGGGGGACAATGAGCAGTTCTTC
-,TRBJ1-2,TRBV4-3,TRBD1,CASSQADRGNYGYTF,TGCGCCAGCAGCCAAGCCGACAGGGGAAACTATGGCTACACCTTC
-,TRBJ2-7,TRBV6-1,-,CASSEELFYEQYF,TGTGCCAGCAGCGAGGAATTGTTCTACGAGCAGTACTTC
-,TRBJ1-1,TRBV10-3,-,CAIKEIQGNTEAFF,TGTGCCATCAAAGAGATACAGGGGAACACTGAAGCTTTCTTT
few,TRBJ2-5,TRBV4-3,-,CASSQDRTRGETQYF,TGCGCCAGCAGCCAAGATCGCACCAGGGGAGAGACCCAGTACTTC
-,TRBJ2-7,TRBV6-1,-,CASSGDPSSYEQYF,TGTGCCAGCAGTGGCGATCCGAGCTCCTACGAGCAGTACTTC